This T cell receptor beta chain came from a study of blood T cell repertoires in COVID-19. Across the study: The samples span acute and convalescent COVID-19 from the United States, Italy and Spain. PBMCs, B-cell-depleted T cells, or T cells provided the cDNA or gDNA that made up the material.

The protocol was immunoSEQ multiplex PCR, while the TCRdb copy is restricted to in-frame clones and leaves out a portion. Among more than 300,000 clones listed, 87% were seen once. Patients at the Seattle site were enrolled during active infection and followed longitudinally. The CDR3 totals 13 residues. V was trimmed by 1 base and J by 8 bases, leaving 15 bases between them. Germline CDR1 GTSNPN, CDR2 SVGIG (reference sequence). The origin of this receptor is a woman in her 50s with COVID-19, enrolled during active disease. The sample comprised peripheral blood. V is TRBV30 and J is TRBJ2-7; tentatively, D is TRBD1 (6 bases). CDR3 DNA sequence: TGTGCCTGGAGTGGGACAGAGGCCCTCAAGCAGTACTTC. It codes for CAWSGTEALKQYF. Complete variable domain (other parts from reference TRBV30 and TRBJ2-7): SQTIHQWPATLVQPVGSPLSLECTVEGTSNPNLYWYRQAAGRGLQLLFYSVGIGQISSEVPQNLSASRPQDRQFILSSKKLLLSDSGFYLCAWSGTEALKQYFGPGTRLTVT.